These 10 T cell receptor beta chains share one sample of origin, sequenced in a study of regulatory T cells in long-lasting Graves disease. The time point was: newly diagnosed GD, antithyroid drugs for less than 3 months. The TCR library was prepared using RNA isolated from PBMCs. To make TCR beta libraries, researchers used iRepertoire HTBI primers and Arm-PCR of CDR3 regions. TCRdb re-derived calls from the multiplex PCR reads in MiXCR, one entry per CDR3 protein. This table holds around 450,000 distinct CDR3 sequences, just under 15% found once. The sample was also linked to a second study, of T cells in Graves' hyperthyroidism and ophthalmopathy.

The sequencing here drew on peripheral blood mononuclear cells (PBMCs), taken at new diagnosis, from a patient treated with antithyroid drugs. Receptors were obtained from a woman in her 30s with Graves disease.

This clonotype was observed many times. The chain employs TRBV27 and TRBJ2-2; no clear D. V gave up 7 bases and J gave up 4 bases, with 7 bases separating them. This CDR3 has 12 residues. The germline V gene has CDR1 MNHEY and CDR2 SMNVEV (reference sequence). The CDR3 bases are TGTGCCAGCAACGGGCGCACCGGGGAGCTGTTTTTT. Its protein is CASNGRTGELFF.

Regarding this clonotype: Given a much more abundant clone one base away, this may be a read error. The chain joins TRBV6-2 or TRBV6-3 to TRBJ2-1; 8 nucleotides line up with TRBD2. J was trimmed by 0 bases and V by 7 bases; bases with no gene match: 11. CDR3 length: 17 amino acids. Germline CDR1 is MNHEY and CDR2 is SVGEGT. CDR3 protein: CASNPGRGCRSYNEQFF. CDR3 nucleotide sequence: TGTGCCAGCAACCCCGGGAGGGGATGCCGCTCCTACAATGAGCAGTTCTTC.

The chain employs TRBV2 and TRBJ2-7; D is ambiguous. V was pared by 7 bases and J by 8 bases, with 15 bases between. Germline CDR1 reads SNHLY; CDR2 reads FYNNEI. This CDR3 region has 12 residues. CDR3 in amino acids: CASKARGDKQYF. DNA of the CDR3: TGTGCCAGCAAGGCCCGAGGCGATAAGCAGTACTTC. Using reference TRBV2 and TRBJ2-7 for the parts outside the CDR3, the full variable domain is EPEVTQTPSHQVTQMGQEVILRCVPISNHLYFYWYRQILGQKVEFLVSFYNNEISEKSEIFDDQFSVERPDGSNFTLKIRSTKLEDSAMYFCASKARGDKQYFGPGTRLTVT.

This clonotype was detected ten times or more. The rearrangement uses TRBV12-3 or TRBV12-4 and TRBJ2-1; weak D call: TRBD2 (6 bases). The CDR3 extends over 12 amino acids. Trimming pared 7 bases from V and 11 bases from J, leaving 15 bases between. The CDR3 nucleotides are TGTGCCAGCAACGGAGGCGGGACGAAGCAGTTCTTC. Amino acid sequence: CASNGGGTKQFF.

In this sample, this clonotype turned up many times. CDR3 sequence: CASSLLGLANEQFF. For the CDR3, the DNA is TGTGCCAGCAGCTTGTTGGGACTAGCGAATGAGCAGTTCTTC. This sequence joins TRBV7-6 and TRBJ2-1; 10 bases are a match to TRBD2. In germline, CDR1 is SGHVS, CDR2 FNYEAQ. The CDR3 length is 14 residues. J was trimmed by 7 bases and V by 3 bases; bases with no gene match: 3. Supplemented by reference TRBV7-6 and TRBJ2-1, the full variable domain reads GAGVSQSPRYKVTKRGQDVALRCDPISGHVSLYWYRQALGQGPEFLTYFNYEAQQDKSGLPNDRFSAERPEGSISTLTIQRTEQRDSAMYRCASSLLGLANEQFFGPGTRLTVL.

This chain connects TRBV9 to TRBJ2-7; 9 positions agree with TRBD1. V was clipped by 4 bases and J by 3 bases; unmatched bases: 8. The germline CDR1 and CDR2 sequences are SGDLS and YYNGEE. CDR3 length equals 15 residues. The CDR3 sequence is CASSFSGTGYYEQYF. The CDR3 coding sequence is TGTGCCAGCAGCTTTTCCGGGACAGGGTACTACGAGCAGTACTTC.

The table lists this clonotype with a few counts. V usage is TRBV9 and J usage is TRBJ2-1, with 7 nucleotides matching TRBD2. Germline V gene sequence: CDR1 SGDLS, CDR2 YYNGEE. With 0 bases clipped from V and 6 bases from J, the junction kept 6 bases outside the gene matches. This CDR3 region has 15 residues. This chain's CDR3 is CASSVGLAATNEQFF. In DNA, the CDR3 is TGTGCCAGCAGCGTAGGTCTAGCGGCCACCAATGAGCAGTTCTTC. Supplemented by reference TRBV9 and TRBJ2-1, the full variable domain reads DSGVTQTPKHLITATGQRVTLRCSPRSGDLSVYWYQQSLDQGLQFLIQYYNGEERAKGNILERFSAQQFPDLHSELNLSSLELGDSALYFCASSVGLAATNEQFFGPGTRLTVL.

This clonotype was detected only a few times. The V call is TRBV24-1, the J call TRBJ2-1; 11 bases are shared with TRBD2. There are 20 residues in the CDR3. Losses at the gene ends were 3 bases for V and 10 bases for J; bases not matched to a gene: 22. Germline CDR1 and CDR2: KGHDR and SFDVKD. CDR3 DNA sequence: TGTGCCACCAGTGATCCCGCACTAGCGGGAGATCACCATTCGAAAGGGGAGCAGTTCTTC. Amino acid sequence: CATSDPALAGDHHSKGEQFF.

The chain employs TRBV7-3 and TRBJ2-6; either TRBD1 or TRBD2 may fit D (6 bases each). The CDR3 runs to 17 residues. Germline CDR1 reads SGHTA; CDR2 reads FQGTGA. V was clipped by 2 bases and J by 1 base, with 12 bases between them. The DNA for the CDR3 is TGTGCCAGCAGCTTACCGTCGGGGGCGTCTGGGGCCAACGTCCTGACTTTC. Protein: CASSLPSGASGANVLTF.

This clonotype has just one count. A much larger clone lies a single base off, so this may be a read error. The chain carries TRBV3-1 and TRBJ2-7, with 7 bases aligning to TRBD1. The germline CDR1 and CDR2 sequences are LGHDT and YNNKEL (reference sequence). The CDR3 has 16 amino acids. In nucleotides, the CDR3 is TGTGCCAACAGCCAAGAAAACACAGGGGTCTACTACGAGCAGTACTTC. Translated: CANSQENTGVYYEQYF.